This TCR beta chain was found in a study of shared clonotypes between healthy human individuals. The data were produced by immunoSEQ multiplex PCR, yet TCRdb's version contains in-frame clones alone and is incomplete. The sample carries some 1,900,000 clones, over 85% recorded once. General observations from the study: Memory subsets had estimated richness that was generally smaller than that of naive subsets. Clonotype sharing across donors was expected to vary with sequencing depth. Sampling included only blood; tissue repertoires likely differ.

About this clone itself: The antigen remains unidentified.

Naive CD8 populations comprised CD45RO-negative cells positively selected for CCR7, excluding terminally differentiated effector memory CD45RA+ cells. This sequence was found in a man aged 18 to 29 in good health. Source material: naive CD8+ T cells sorted from blood.

CDR3 coding DNA: TGCGCCAGCAGCCCCCGAGCGGGAGTCTTCGAGCAGTACTTC. Encoded protein: CASSPRAGVFEQYF. The genes are TRBV4-1 and TRBJ2-7, with 8 bases fitting TRBD2. This CDR3 region has 14 residues. Per the germline V gene, CDR1 is MGHRA and CDR2 is YSYEKL. V lost 4 bases and J lost 6; bases outside the gene matches: 8.